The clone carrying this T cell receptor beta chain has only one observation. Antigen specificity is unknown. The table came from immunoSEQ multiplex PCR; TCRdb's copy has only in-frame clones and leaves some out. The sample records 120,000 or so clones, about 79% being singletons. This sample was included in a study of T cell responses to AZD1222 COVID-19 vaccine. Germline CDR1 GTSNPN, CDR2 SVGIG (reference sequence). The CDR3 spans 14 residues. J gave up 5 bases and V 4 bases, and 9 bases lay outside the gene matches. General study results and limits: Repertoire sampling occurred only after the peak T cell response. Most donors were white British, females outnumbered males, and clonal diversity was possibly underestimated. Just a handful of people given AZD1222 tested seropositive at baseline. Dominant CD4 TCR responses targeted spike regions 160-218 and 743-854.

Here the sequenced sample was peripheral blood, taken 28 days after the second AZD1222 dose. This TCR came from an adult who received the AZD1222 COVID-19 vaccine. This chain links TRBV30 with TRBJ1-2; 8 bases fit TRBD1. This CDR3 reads CAWTPGQEPYGYTF. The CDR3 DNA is TGTGCCTGGACGCCGGGACAGGAGCCTTATGGCTACACCTTC.